This passage covers 11 T cell receptor beta chains from one sample sequenced in a study of beta chain features in type 1 diabetes. Findings of the study overall: Shortening of TCRB CDR3s, moderate but significant, appeared in all four CD4+ subsets of Type 1 diabetes patients.

The study reverse transcribed the entire isolated RNA, so it sequenced expressed TCRB transcripts. Assay: immunoSEQ multiplex PCR; the TCRdb copy retains only in-frame clones and omits some. The sample lists about 160,000 clones, approximately 8% occurring once. The antigens for these receptors are not known. Sequences were obtained from central memory CD4+ T cells from blood. These receptors were taken from a woman aged 40 to 55 with type 1 diabetes.

This clone was counted many times. This chain connects TRBV30 to TRBJ1-1; 8 bases map to TRBD1. Per the germline V gene, CDR1 is GTSNPN and CDR2 is SVGIG (reference sequence). The V segment lost 2 bases and the J segment 0 bases; nucleotides outside the gene matches: 2. This CDR3 is 14 amino acids long. The CDR3 nucleotides read TGTGCCTGGAGTCAGGGGGCGATGAACACTGAAGCTTTCTTT. Its translation is CAWSQGAMNTEAFF.

This chain joins TRBV18 and TRBJ2-5, with D possibly being TRBD2 (5 bases). Between the trimmed V and J ends, which lost 9 bases and 0 bases, there was a span of 8 bases. Germline values: CDR1 KGHSH, CDR2 LQKENI. The CDR3 runs 12 residues. CDR3 in DNA: TGTGCCAGTTCCGGGAACCAAGAGACCCAGTACTTC. It specifies CASSGNQETQYF.

In this sample, this clone turned up a few times. Other DNA sequences within the sample encode an identical CDR3. The V gene is TRBV28, the J gene TRBJ2-7; 9 bases map to TRBD1. Germline loops: CDR1 MDHEN, CDR2 SYDVKM. V lost 1 base, J lost 2 bases, and 3 bases stayed unmatched. The CDR3 runs 15 residues. The CDR3: CASSLFRTGAYEQYF. The CDR3 DNA sequence: TGTGCCAGCAGTTTATTCCGGACAGGGGCCTACGAGCAGTACTTC.

This clone has a handful of counts. This chain links TRBV7-2 with TRBJ2-7, with 11 bases identical to TRBD2. V was pared by 4 bases and J by 0 bases, with 5 bases of the junction left unmatched. This CDR3 has 16 residues. Germline-derived CDR1 and CDR2 are SGHTA and FQGNSA. CDR3 protein: CASSYRLAGSSYEQYF. The CDR3 DNA reads as TGTGCCAGCAGCTACAGACTAGCGGGGTCCTCCTACGAGCAGTACTTC.

V is TRBV27 and J is TRBJ2-1; tentatively, D is TRBD2 (5 bases). Trimming took off 4 bases at V and 6 bases at J, with 16 bases between the two ends. The CDR3 extends over 15 amino acids. The V gene's germline CDR1 is MNHEY and CDR2 SMNVEV (reference sequence). The CDR3 loop reads CASSSYRDQPNEQFF. DNA for the CDR3: TGTGCCAGCAGTTCCTACCGGGATCAGCCCAATGAGCAGTTCTTC.

This clone was seen repeatedly, ten times or more. The V gene is TRBV7-9, the J gene TRBJ2-1; D is unclear. CDR1 and CDR2 from the germline V gene are SEHNR and FQNEAQ (reference sequence). There are 15 residues in the CDR3. V lost 2 bases and J 3 bases, leaving 11 bases between the germline ends. CDR3 bases: TGTGCCAGCAGCTTACCTCTAGTAGACTACAATGAGCAGTTCTTC. Translation gives CASSLPLVDYNEQFF.

This sequence joins TRBV18 and TRBJ1-3; D is undetermined. CDR3 size: 14 residues. The V end was cut by 5 bases, the J end by 0 bases, with 8 bases between. The germline CDR1 and CDR2 sequences are KGHSH and LQKENI. DNA for the CDR3: TGTGCCAGCTCAGCCTCAGGCTCTGGAAACACCATATATTTT. It is translated as CASSASGSGNTIYF.

The CDR3 DNA sequence: TGTGCCAGCAGCCATTCCAGGGGGAATGAGCAGTTCTTC. The encoded protein is CASSHSRGNEQFF. The gene calls are TRBV5-6 and TRBJ2-1; 7 nucleotides agree with TRBD1. CDR1 and CDR2 from the germline V gene are SGHDT and YYEEEE. V lost 4 bases to trimming and J lost 7 bases; unmatched junction nucleotides: 5. The CDR3 covers 13 residues.

This clone has more than one count but fewer than ten. This chain uses TRBV4-3 with TRBJ2-1; 9 nucleotides agree with TRBD2. There are 16 residues in the CDR3. Germline CDR1 reads LGHNA; CDR2 reads YSLEER. Trimming took 2 bases from V and 4 from J; bases not matched to a gene: 6. CDR3 amino acids: CASSQSSGAFYNEQFF. In DNA, the CDR3 is TGCGCCAGCAGCCAATCTAGCGGGGCCTTTTACAATGAGCAGTTCTTC.

This clone appeared a few times. The V and J genes are TRBV28 and TRBJ2-7; 11 bases are shared with TRBD2. The CDR3 runs to 16 residues. V shed 5 bases and J 3 bases; nucleotides not matched to a gene: 9. Germline V gene data show CDR1 as MDHEN and CDR2 as SYDVKM. The CDR3 protein is CASSPGTSGAHYEQYF. The CDR3 DNA reads as TGTGCCAGCAGTCCTGGGACTAGCGGAGCCCACTACGAGCAGTACTTC.

The chain couples TRBV7-2 to TRBJ2-3; D is unclear. Between the trimmed V and J ends, which lost 1 base and 2 bases, there was a span of 10 bases. The CDR3 has 15 residues. Germline loops: CDR1 SGHTA, CDR2 FQGNSA. Written as DNA, the CDR3 is TGTGCCAGCAGCTTAGACTACCTGAACACAGATACGCAGTATTTT. The encoded protein is CASSLDYLNTDTQYF.